The 32 T cell receptor beta chains listed next were all sequenced from one sample in a study of early T cells in non-severe SARS-CoV-2 infection. TCRdb used MiXCR to reprocess the 5' RACE reads, holding one entry per CDR3 protein. The repertoire holds fewer than 75,000 distinct CDR3 sequences, with 20% to 25% as singletons. The material sequenced was whole blood, taken at baseline. The receptors shown here come from an adult who was a healthcare worker with PCR-confirmed SARS-CoV-2 infection or an uninfected control (not recorded which).

The rearrangement uses TRBV20-1 and TRBJ2-5; 7 positions match TRBD1. The CDR3 runs 15 residues. Per the germline V gene, CDR1 is DFQATT and CDR2 is SNEGSKA (reference sequence). The junction had 11 bases not matched to a gene; V was cut back by 5 bases and J by 2 bases. The CDR3 sequence is CSASPPGQLQETQYF. As DNA, the CDR3 is TGCAGTGCTTCTCCCCCGGGACAGTTACAAGAGACCCAGTACTTC.

This clonotype was recorded at least ten times. The chain is built from TRBV20-1 and TRBJ2-3, with D unresolved. The germline V gene has CDR1 DFQATT and CDR2 SNEGSKA (reference sequence). V lost 1 base and J 3 bases, leaving 8 bases between the germline ends. This CDR3 contains 13 residues. DNA of the CDR3: TGCAGTGCTAGAGGGTTGACGACAGATACGCAGTATTTT. Translating it yields CSARGLTTDTQYF.

The sample holds a few counts of this clonotype. The rearrangement links TRBV4-1 to TRBJ1-1, with D perhaps TRBD1 (6 bases). Trimming shortened V by 1 base and J by 0 bases, and 9 bases separated the two germline ends. Germline assignment: CDR1 MGHRA and CDR2 YSYEKL. CDR3 length equals 15 residues. Here the CDR3 DNA reads TGCGCCAGCAGCCAAGTTACAGGGATGAACACTGAAGCTTTCTTT. It specifies CASSQVTGMNTEAFF.

This chain connects TRBV11-3 to TRBJ1-2; D is possibly TRBD1 (5 bases). This CDR3 region has 14 residues. The V gene lost 0 bases and the J gene lost 8 bases, with 13 bases spanning the gap. The germline gives CDR1 SGHNT, CDR2 YENEEA. The CDR3 DNA reads as TGTGCCAGCAGCTTAGATGCGGGGGGAGAAGGCTACACCTTC. Amino acid sequence: CASSLDAGGEGYTF.

The genes are TRBV5-1 and TRBJ2-1; D unclear. CDR3 length: 11 amino acids. Trimming removed 3 bases from V and 8 bases from J, with 6 bases in between. The germline CDR1 and CDR2 sequences are SGHRS and YFSETQ. CDR3 protein: CASSSHDEQFF. CDR3 DNA sequence: TGCGCCAGCAGCTCCCACGATGAGCAGTTCTTC.

This clonotype was counted between two and nine times. The V and J genes are TRBV25-1 and TRBJ1-4; the match to TRBD1 covers 8 bases. Germline V CDR1 and CDR2: MGHDK, SYGVNS. The J segment lost 4 bases and the V segment lost 6 bases, leaving 13 bases of the junction unmatched. This CDR3 spans 17 amino acids. CDR3 in amino acids: CASSVTFGTGYNEKLFF. CDR3 DNA: TGTGCCAGCAGCGTTACCTTCGGGACAGGCTATAATGAAAAACTGTTTTTT.

Judged by abundance, this clonotype is medium-sized (0.01 to 0.1%). The chain combines TRBV9 with TRBJ2-3, with 9 bases matching TRBD2. CDR1 is SGDLS, CDR2 YYNGEE, per germline. The CDR3 runs to 17 residues. The ends lost 0 bases at V and 5 bases at J; junction bases unmatched: 10. CDR3 bases: TGTGCCAGCAGCGTAGAGCCCAGCGGGGGGCGGGGAGATACGCAGTATTTT. Protein sequence: CASSVEPSGGRGDTQYF.

The rearrangement links TRBV20-1 to TRBJ2-1; D remains unclear. The V end lost 5 bases, the J end lost 7 bases, and 6 bases lay between the germline ends. This CDR3 comprises 10 residues. The germline CDR1 and CDR2 sequences are DFQATT and SNEGSKA (reference sequence). As DNA, the CDR3 is TGCAGTGCTGTCGGAAATGAGCAGTTCTTC. Protein: CSAVGNEQFF.

This clonotype was counted a few times. The rearrangement uses TRBV5-1 and TRBJ2-3; 7 positions agree with TRBD1. CDR1 is SGHRS and CDR2 is YFSETQ in the germline V gene. CDR3 length equals 14 residues. V lost 5 bases to trimming and J lost 2 bases; unmatched junction nucleotides: 5. The CDR3 DNA reads as TGCGCCAGCAGGTGGGGGACAGACACAGATACGCAGTATTTT. It yields the protein CASRWGTDTDTQYF.

The sample holds a few counts of this clonotype. The chain couples TRBV7-9 to TRBJ1-1; D gene ambiguous. V shed 2 bases and J shed 2 bases, with 6 bases lying between them. CDR1 and CDR2 from the germline V gene are SEHNR and FQNEAQ (reference sequence). This CDR3 is built from 13 residues. CDR3 residues: CASSLQFNTEAFF. For the CDR3, the DNA is TGTGCCAGCAGCTTACAGTTCAACACTGAAGCTTTCTTT.

This clonotype has a count of ten or more. V is TRBV20-1 and J is TRBJ1-1, with a weak D call TRBD1 (6 bases). Germline V gives CDR1 DFQATT, CDR2 SNEGSKA (reference sequence). The CDR3 totals 14 residues. V was shortened by 3 bases and J by 3 bases, with 14 bases between the two germline ends. The chain's CDR3 is CSASPGAYYTEAFF. CDR3 DNA: TGCAGTGCTAGTCCGGGGGCTTATTACACTGAAGCTTTCTTT.

J is TRBJ1-2 and V is TRBV2, with 11 bases fitting TRBD1. With V trimmed by 6 bases and J by 3 bases, 9 bases remained unmatched. CDR3 size: 16 residues. The germline V gene has CDR1 SNHLY and CDR2 FYNNEI. This CDR3 reads CASSSMRTGGDYGYTF. The DNA of the CDR3 is TGTGCCAGCAGCTCTATGAGGACAGGGGGCGACTATGGCTACACCTTC.

This clonotype was recorded a few times. The chain carries TRBV29-1 and TRBJ1-2; D is unresolved. V was trimmed by 7 bases and J by 8 bases, leaving 11 bases between them. The germline V gene encodes CDR1 SQVTM and CDR2 ANQGSEA. The CDR3 covers 10 residues. This chain's CDR3 is CSAWENGYTF. CDR3 DNA: TGCAGCGCGTGGGAAAACGGCTACACCTTC.

This clonotype was counted ten times or more. The chain links TRBV7-9 to TRBJ1-1; 11 positions agree with TRBD1. With V trimmed by 4 bases and J by 5 bases, 6 bases remained unmatched. The CDR3 covers 15 residues. Germline V CDR1 and CDR2: SEHNR, FQNEAQ (reference sequence). The DNA of the CDR3 is TGTGCCAGCAGCTCGAACCGGGACAGGGGGACTGAAGCTTTCTTT. Translation: CASSSNRDRGTEAFF.

This sequence joins TRBV7-6 and TRBJ1-1; D uncertain. The CDR3 has 14 residues. Trimming cost V 5 bases and J 2 bases, with 12 bases left between them. Germline lookup yields CDR1 SGHVS and CDR2 FNYEAQ. CDR3 protein: CASSRGATNTEAFF. CDR3 DNA sequence: TGTGCCAGCAGCCGGGGAGCAACCAACACTGAAGCTTTCTTT.

The V and J genes are TRBV4-2 and TRBJ1-2; no reliable D call. Germline V gene lookup returns CDR1 LGHNA and CDR2 YNFKEQ. This CDR3 is built from 16 residues. Trimming left V 0 bases short and J 4 bases short, with 15 bases between. CDR3 DNA: TGTGCCAGCAGCCAAGATGTGCCGGGAAAGGGCTATGGCTACACCTTC. Its protein is CASSQDVPGKGYGYTF.

In this sample, this clonotype turned up a few times. The V gene is TRBV6-2 or TRBV6-3, the J gene TRBJ2-3; possible D gene TRBD1, 5 bases. Germline V lookup: CDR1 MNHEY, CDR2 SVGEGT. Trimming removed 6 bases at V and 0 bases at J, with 13 bases between. CDR3 length: 15 amino acids. This chain's CDR3 is CASRSSGSSTDTQYF. DNA for the CDR3: TGTGCCAGCAGGTCTTCAGGGTCTAGCACAGATACGCAGTATTTT.

The chain combines TRBV14 with TRBJ2-5; unclear D gene. The CDR3 is 15 amino acids. Per the germline V gene, CDR1 is SGHDN and CDR2 is FVKESK. V lost 1 base, J lost 4 bases, and 13 bases lay in between. This CDR3 reads CASSQGYGVTETQYF. The DNA for the CDR3 is TGTGCCAGCAGCCAAGGATATGGGGTCACAGAGACCCAGTACTTC.

CDR3 coding DNA: TGTGCCAGCAGTCCCCCGACGGGGGCTTTTTACAATGAGCAGTTCTTC. Translated: CASSPPTGAFYNEQFF. The V gene is TRBV12-3 or TRBV12-4, the J gene TRBJ2-1; D is tentatively TRBD1 or TRBD2 (6 bases each). Trimming pared 5 bases from V and 4 bases from J, leaving 18 bases between. The length of the CDR3 is 16 residues.

This clonotype has only a few counts. The chain employs TRBV7-9 and TRBJ1-1; 7 bases fit TRBD1. From germline, CDR1 is SEHNR and CDR2 FQNEAQ (reference sequence). V shed 5 bases and J 4 bases; nucleotides not matched to a gene: 7. The CDR3 totals 14 residues. This chain's CDR3 is CASSPQGGSTEAFF. CDR3 sequence (DNA): TGTGCCAGCAGCCCCCAGGGGGGTTCCACTGAAGCTTTCTTT.

The V and J genes are TRBV18 and TRBJ1-3; D is ambiguous. V was trimmed by 5 bases and J by 0 bases, leaving 11 bases between them. This CDR3 has 15 residues. CDR1 is KGHSH, CDR2 LQKENI, per germline. The chain's CDR3 is CASSVSRNSGNTIYF. CDR3 nucleotides: TGTGCCAGCTCAGTTTCCCGGAACTCTGGAAACACCATATATTTT.

This chain joins TRBV5-6 and TRBJ1-2; weak D call: TRBD1 (5 bases). Germline V gene sequence: CDR1 SGHDT, CDR2 YYEEEE. CDR3 size: 15 residues. Trimming removed 2 bases from V and 0 bases from J, with 11 bases in between. CDR3 DNA sequence: TGTGCCAGCAGCTTCGGGGCAGGAGCTAACTATGGCTACACCTTC. Translating gives CASSFGAGANYGYTF.

The V and J genes are TRBV12-3 or TRBV12-4 and TRBJ2-1; 12 nucleotides match TRBD2. V was pared by 6 bases and J by 7 bases, with 7 bases of the junction left unmatched. This CDR3 has 15 amino acids. The CDR3 spells CASRPSGGAGNEQFF. In DNA form, the CDR3 reads TGTGCCAGCAGGCCTAGCGGGGGGGCAGGGAATGAGCAGTTCTTC.

This clonotype has a handful of counts. The genes are TRBV27 and TRBJ1-2; D gene uncertain. The CDR3 contains 16 residues. In germline, CDR1 is MNHEY, CDR2 SMNVEV (reference sequence). Trimming removed 2 bases from V and 0 bases from J, with 13 bases in between. This chain's CDR3 is CASSLISGRTNYGYTF. The CDR3, as DNA: TGTGCCAGCAGTTTAATTTCGGGGAGGACTAACTATGGCTACACCTTC.

Points on this clonotype: One end of the junction fails to match germline, which may point to a read error. The gene calls are TRBV10-2 and TRBJ2-3; TRBD1 matches at 8 bases. This CDR3 is built from 16 residues. Germline V lookup: CDR1 WSHSY, CDR2 SAAADI. Here the CDR3 reads CASSESRQGTTGTQYF. The CDR3, as DNA: TGCGCCAGCAGTGAGTCTAGACAGGGGACAACAGGTACGCAGTATTTT.

The rearrangement joins TRBV12-3 or TRBV12-4 to TRBJ2-1, with D possibly being TRBD2 (7 bases). CDR3 length: 12 amino acids. V gave up 7 bases and J gave up 8 bases, with 12 bases separating them. The CDR3 DNA follows: TGTGCCAGCAACCTAGGGGGGGATGAGCAGTTCTTC. Its protein is CASNLGGDEQFF.

The genes are TRBV4-1 and TRBJ2-1; no clear D gene. V lost 1 base and J 7 bases, leaving 8 bases between the germline ends. Per the germline V gene, CDR1 is MGHRA and CDR2 is YSYEKL. CDR3 length: 13 amino acids. The CDR3 DNA sequence: TGCGCCAGCAGCCAAGGGCTGATTAATGAGCAGTTCTTC. Amino acid sequence: CASSQGLINEQFF.

This chain joins TRBV16 and TRBJ1-2, with TRBD1 identical over 9 bases. CDR1 is KGHSY and CDR2 is FQNENV in the germline V gene. V lost 4 bases and J lost 5; bases outside the gene matches: 5. The CDR3 runs 14 residues. The CDR3 sequence: CASSPQGAEYGYTF. The CDR3 region has the DNA TGTGCCAGCAGCCCACAGGGGGCGGAGTATGGCTACACCTTC.

This clonotype was seen repeatedly, ten times or more. The V gene is TRBV7-6, the J gene TRBJ2-5, with D perhaps matching TRBD1 or TRBD2 (5 bases each). Germline CDR1 is SGHVS and CDR2 is FNYEAQ. The CDR3 extends over 11 amino acids. The CDR3 reads CATGAGETQYF. The CDR3, as DNA: TGTGCAACCGGGGCAGGGGAGACCCAGTACTTC. Using reference TRBV7-6 and TRBJ2-5 for the parts outside the CDR3, the full variable domain is GAGVSQSPRYKVTKRGQDVALRCDPISGHVSLYWYRQALGQGPEFLTYFNYEAQQDKSGLPNDRFSAERPEGSISTLTIQRTEQRDSAMYRCATGAGETQYFGPGTRLLVL.

The J gene is TRBJ1-1, the V gene TRBV4-2; D is possibly TRBD1 (6 bases). The CDR3 loop spans 15 amino acids. Per germline, CDR1 LGHNA and CDR2 YNFKEQ. Trimming shortened V by 4 bases and J by 3 bases, and 15 bases separated the two germline ends. In DNA form, the CDR3 reads TGTGCCAGCAGCCCAGGACAGCCAGTGGACACTGAAGCTTTCTTT. Protein product: CASSPGQPVDTEAFF.

This chain uses TRBV4-1 with TRBJ2-7, with a weak D call TRBD1 (6 bases). V lost 1 base, J lost 9 bases, and 19 bases lay in between. Germline loops: CDR1 MGHRA, CDR2 YSYEKL. The CDR3 covers 15 residues. Here the CDR3 reads CASSQGEDSLGGQYF. The CDR3, as DNA: TGCGCCAGCAGCCAAGGCGAGGACAGCTTAGGCGGGCAGTACTTC.

The chain recombines TRBV5-1 with TRBJ2-2; D not resolved. This CDR3 is 13 amino acids long. Germline loops: CDR1 SGHRS, CDR2 YFSETQ. V lost 6 bases to trimming and J lost 7 bases, with 13 bases between them. The CDR3 coding sequence is TGCGCCAGCAACCTGTGGGGTATCGGGGAGCTGTTTTTT. Translating gives CASNLWGIGELFF.